This TCR beta chain was identified in a study of CD8+ T cells in alopecia areata. Stated treatment: oral pan-JAK inhibitor, 5-10 mg twice daily. Extracted RNA was reverse transcribed into cDNA, the sequencing template. Data came from immunoSEQ multiplex PCR; TCRdb stores just in-frame clones and leaves some out. The sample consists of around 150,000 clones, around 59% of them appearing once. The source was CD4+ T cells sorted from blood, collected at week 24, from a patient treated with tofacitinib. The receptor was derived from a human donor with alopecia areata.

The CDR3 DNA reads TGTGCCAGCAGCCAAGATGGTCAGCCCCAGCATTTT. Translated: CASSQDGQPQHF. The chain recombines TRBV7-9 with TRBJ1-5; no reliable D call. From germline, CDR1 is SEHNR and CDR2 FQNEAQ (reference sequence). V dropped 5 bases and J dropped 6 bases, with 8 bases sitting between them. The CDR3 sequence is 12 residues long.